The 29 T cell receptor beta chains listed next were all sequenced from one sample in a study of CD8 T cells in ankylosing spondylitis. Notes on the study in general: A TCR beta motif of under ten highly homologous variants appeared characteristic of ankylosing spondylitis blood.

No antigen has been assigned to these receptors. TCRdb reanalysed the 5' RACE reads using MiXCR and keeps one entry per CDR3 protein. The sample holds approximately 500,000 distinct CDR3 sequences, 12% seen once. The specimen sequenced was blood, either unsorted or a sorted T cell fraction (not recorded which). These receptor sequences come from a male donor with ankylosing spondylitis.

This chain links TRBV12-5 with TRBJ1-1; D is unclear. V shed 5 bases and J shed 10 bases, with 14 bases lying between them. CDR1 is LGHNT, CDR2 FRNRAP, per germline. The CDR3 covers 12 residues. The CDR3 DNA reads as TGTGCTAGTGGTCTTGATCAGGCGCGAGCTTTCTTT. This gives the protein CASGLDQARAFF.

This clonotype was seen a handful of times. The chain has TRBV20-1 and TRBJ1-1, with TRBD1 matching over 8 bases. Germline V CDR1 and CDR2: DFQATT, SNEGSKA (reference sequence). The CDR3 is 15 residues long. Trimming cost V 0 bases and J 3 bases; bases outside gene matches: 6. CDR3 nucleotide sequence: TGCAGTGCTAGAGACAGGGGGCGAGGGTACACTGAAGCTTTCTTT. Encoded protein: CSARDRGRGYTEAFF.

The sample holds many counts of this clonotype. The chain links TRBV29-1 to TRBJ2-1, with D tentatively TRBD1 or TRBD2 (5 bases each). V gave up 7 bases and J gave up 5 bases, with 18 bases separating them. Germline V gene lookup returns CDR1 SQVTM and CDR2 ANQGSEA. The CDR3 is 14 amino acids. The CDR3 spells CSALIRGENNEQFF. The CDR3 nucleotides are TGCAGCGCCCTAATCCGGGGCGAAAACAATGAGCAGTTCTTC.

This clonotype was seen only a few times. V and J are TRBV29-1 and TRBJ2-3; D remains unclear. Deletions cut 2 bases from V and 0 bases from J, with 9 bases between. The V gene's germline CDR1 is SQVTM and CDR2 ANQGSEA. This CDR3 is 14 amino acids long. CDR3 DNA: TGCAGCGTTGAAACCCGGCTAAGCACAGATACGCAGTATTTT. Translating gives CSVETRLSTDTQYF.

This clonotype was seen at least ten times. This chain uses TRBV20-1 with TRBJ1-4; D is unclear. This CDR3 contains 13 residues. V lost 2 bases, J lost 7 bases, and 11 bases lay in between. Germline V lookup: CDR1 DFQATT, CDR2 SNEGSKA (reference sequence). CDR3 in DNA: TGCAGTGCTAGACAGGTGGGGAGTGAAAAACTGTTTTTT. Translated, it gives CSARQVGSEKLFF.

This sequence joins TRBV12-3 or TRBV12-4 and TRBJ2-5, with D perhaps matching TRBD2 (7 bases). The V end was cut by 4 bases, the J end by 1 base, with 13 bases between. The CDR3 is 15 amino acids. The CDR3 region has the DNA TGTGCCAGCAGTTCCTTAGGGGGGGGCCAAGAGACCCAGTACTTC. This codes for CASSSLGGGQETQYF.

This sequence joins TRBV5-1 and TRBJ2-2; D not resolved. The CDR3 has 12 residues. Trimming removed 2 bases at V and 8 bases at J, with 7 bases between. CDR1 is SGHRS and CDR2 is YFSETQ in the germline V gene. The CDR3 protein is CASSLLEGELFF. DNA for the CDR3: TGCGCCAGCAGCTTATTAGAAGGGGAGCTGTTTTTT.

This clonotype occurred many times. The CDR3 is CASSSSQVGGNQPQHF. The CDR3 DNA reads TGTGCCAGCAGTTCGTCCCAGGTCGGCGGCAATCAGCCCCAGCATTTT. The chain employs TRBV12-3 or TRBV12-4 and TRBJ1-5; D remains ambiguous. This CDR3 region has 16 residues. The germline V and J ends were trimmed by 4 bases and 2 bases, with 15 bases remaining between them.

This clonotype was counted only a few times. CDR3 amino acids: CASARSGEPYNEQFF. The CDR3 region has the DNA TGTGCCAGCGCCCGTTCGGGGGAACCTTACAATGAGCAGTTCTTC. J is TRBJ2-1 and V is TRBV7-2, with TRBD2 as a possible D gene (6 bases). CDR3 length: 15 residues. Germline CDR1 SGHTA, CDR2 FQGNSA. The V and J ends lost 8 bases and 4 bases respectively, with 18 bases between them.

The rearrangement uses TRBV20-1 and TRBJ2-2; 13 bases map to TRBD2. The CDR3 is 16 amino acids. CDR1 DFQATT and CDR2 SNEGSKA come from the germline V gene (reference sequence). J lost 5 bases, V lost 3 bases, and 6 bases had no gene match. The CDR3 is CSARRGLAGNTGELFF. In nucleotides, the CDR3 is TGCAGTGCTAGGAGGGGACTAGCGGGGAATACCGGGGAGCTGTTTTTT.

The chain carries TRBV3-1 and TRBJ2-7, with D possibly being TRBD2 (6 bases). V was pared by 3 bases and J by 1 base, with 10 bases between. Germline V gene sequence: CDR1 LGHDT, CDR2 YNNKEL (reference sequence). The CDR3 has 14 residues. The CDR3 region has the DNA TGTGCCAGCAGCCAGGGGCGGGGTTCCTACGAGCAGTACGTC. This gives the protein CASSQGRGSYEQYV.

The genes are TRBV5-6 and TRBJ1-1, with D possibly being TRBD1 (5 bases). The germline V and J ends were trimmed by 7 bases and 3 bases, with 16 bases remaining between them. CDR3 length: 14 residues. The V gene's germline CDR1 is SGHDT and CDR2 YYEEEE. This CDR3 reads CASGRRGYDTEAFF. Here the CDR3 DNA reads TGTGCCAGCGGGCGACGGGGCTACGACACTGAAGCTTTCTTT.

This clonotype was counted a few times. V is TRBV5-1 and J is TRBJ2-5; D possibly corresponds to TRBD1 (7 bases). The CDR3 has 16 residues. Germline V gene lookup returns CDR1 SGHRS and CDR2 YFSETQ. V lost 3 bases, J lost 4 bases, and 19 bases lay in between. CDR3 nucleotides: TGCGCCAGCAGCTCCTACAGGGGAGACGGGGGAGAGACCCAGTACTTC. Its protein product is CASSSYRGDGGETQYF.

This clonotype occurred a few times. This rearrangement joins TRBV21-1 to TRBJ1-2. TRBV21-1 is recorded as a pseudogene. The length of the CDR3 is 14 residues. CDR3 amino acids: CASRDYSFGYGYTF. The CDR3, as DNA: TGTGCCAGCAGGGACTACTCCTTCGGCTATGGCTACACCTTC.

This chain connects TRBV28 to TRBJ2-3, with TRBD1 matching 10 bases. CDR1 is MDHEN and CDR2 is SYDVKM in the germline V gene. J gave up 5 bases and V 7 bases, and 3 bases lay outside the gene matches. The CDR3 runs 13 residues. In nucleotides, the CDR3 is TGTGCCAGCAAAGGACAGGGGGAAGATACGCAGTATTTT. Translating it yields CASKGQGEDTQYF. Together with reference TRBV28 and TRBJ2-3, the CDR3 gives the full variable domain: DVKVTQSSRYLVKRTGEKVFLECVQDMDHENMFWYRQDPGLGLRLIYFSYDVKMKEKGDIPEGYSVSREKKERFSLILESASTNQTSMYLCASKGQGEDTQYFGPGTRLTVL.

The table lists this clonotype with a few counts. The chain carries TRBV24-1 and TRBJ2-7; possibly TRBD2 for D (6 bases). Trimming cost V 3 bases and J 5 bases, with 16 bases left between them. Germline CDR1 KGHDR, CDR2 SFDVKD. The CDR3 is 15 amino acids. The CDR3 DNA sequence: TGTGCCACCAGTGATCCGAGCGGGCATGGTGACGAGCAGTACTTC. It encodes CATSDPSGHGDEQYF.

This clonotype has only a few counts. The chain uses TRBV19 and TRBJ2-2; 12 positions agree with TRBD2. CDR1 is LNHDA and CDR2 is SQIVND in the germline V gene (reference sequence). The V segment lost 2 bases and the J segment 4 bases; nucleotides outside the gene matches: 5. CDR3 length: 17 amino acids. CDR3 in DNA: TGTGCCAGTAGTATACTAGCGGGAGGGCCGGTCACCGGGGAGCTGTTTTTT. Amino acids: CASSILAGGPVTGELFF.

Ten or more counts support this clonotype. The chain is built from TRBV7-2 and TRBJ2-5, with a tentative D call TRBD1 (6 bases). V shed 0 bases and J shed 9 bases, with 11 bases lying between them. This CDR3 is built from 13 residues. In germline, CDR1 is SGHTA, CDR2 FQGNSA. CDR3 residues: CASSLAQGWAQYF. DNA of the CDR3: TGTGCCAGCAGCTTAGCACAGGGATGGGCCCAGTACTTC. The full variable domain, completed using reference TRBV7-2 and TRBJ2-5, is GAGVSQSPSNKVTEKGKDVELRCDPISGHTALYWYRQSLGQGLEFLIYFQGNSAPDKSGLPSDRFSAERTGGSVSTLTIQRTQQEDSAVYLCASSLAQGWAQYFGPGTRLLVL.

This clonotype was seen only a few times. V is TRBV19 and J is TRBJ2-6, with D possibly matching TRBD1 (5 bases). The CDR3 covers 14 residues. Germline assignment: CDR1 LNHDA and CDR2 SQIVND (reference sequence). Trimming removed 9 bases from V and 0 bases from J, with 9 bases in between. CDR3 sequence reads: CASTTDSGANVLTF. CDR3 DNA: TGTGCCAGCACGACAGACTCTGGGGCCAACGTCCTGACTTTC.

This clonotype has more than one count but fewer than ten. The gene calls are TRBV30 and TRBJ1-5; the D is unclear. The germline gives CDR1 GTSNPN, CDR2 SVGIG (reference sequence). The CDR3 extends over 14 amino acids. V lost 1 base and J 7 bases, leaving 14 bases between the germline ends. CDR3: CAWSADTASQPQHF. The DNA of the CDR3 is TGTGCCTGGAGTGCTGACACTGCGAGCCAGCCCCAGCATTTT.

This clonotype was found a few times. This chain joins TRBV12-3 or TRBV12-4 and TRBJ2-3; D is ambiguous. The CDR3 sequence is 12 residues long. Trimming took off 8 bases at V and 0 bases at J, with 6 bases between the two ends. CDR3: CASAESTDTQYF. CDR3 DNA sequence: TGTGCCAGCGCGGAGAGCACAGATACGCAGTATTTT.

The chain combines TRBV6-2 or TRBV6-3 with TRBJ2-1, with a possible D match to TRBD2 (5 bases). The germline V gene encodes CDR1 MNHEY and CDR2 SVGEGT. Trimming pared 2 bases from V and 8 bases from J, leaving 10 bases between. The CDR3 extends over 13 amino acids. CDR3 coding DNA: TGTGCCAGCAGTTACAGGCTCGGGGATGAGCAGTTCTTC. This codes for CASSYRLGDEQFF.

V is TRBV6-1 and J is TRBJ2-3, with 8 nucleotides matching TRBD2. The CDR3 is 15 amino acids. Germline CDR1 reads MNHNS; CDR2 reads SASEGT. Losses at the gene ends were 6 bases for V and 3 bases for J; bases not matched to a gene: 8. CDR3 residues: CASRPAGVGTDTQYF. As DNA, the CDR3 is TGTGCCAGCAGACCAGCGGGAGTTGGTACAGATACGCAGTATTTT.

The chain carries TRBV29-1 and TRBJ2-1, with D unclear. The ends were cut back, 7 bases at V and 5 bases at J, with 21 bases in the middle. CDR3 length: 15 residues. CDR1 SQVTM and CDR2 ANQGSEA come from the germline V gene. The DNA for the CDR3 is TGCAGCGGCTTAACCGGGTCAAGCACGGACAATGAGCAGTTCTTC. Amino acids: CSGLTGSSTDNEQFF.

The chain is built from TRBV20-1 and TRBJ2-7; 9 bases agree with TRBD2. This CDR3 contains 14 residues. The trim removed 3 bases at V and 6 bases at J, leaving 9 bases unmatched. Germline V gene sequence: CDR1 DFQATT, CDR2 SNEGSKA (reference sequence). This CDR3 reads CSASNALAGFEQYV. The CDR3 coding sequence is TGCAGTGCTAGCAACGCCCTAGCGGGATTCGAGCAGTACGTC.

The DNA of the CDR3 is TGTGCCAGCAGCCAAGGGAAAGGGTCCTACAATGAGCAGTTCTTC. Amino acid sequence: CASSQGKGSYNEQFF. J is TRBJ2-1 and V is TRBV3-1; D unresolved. CDR3 length equals 15 residues. Germline V gene data show CDR1 as LGHDT and CDR2 as YNNKEL (reference sequence). The V and J ends lost 1 base and 1 base respectively, with 8 bases between them.

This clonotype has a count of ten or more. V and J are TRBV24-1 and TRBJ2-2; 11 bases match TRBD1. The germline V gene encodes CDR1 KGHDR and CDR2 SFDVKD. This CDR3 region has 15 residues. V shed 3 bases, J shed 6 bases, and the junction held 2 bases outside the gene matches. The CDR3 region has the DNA TGTGCCACCAGTGATCCGGGACAGGGGGCCGGGGAGCTGTTTTTT. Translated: CATSDPGQGAGELFF.

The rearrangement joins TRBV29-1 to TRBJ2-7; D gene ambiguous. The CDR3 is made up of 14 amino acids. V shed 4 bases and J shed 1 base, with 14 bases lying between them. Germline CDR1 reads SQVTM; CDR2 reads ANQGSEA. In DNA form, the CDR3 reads TGCAGCGTTGCCTCTGGCAGATCATCCTACGAGCAGTACTTC. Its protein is CSVASGRSSYEQYF.

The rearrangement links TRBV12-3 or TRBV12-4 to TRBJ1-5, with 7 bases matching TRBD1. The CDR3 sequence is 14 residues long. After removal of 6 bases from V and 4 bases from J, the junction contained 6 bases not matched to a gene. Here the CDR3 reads CASSLGQKNQPQHF. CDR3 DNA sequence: TGTGCCAGCAGCCTGGGACAGAAGAATCAGCCCCAGCATTTT.